Reported below is one TCR beta chain. Germline V gene sequence: CDR1 SNHLY, CDR2 FYNNEI. This CDR3 is built from 16 residues. Deletions cut 7 bases from V and 6 bases from J, with 19 bases between. The record originates from a study of blood T cell repertoires in COVID-19. Overall study context: Specimens from acute and convalescent COVID-19 originated in the United States, Italy and Spain.

In the source study's methods: Scientists estimated how many nucleated cells there were by amplifying reference gene primers. Repertoires were generated with immunoSEQ multiplex PCR, while TCRdb's copy carries only in-frame clones and drops some. D and trimming were read from the DNA, whereas the V and J calls and clone size are those reported in that table. The table shows over 75,000 clones, with around four fifths occurring only once. This receptor was taken from a man aged 70 or older with acute or convalescent COVID-19. What was sequenced was peripheral blood. V gene TRBV2 combines with J gene TRBJ1-6; maybe TRBD1 (6 bases). The CDR3 reads CASNRGGGLGNSPLHF. CDR3 sequence (DNA): TGTGCCAGCAACAGAGGGGGGGGTCTTGGTAATTCACCCCTCCACTTT.